This T cell receptor (beta chain) was documented in a study of blood T cell repertoires in COVID-19. Study overall: Material from acute and convalescent COVID-19 was sourced from the United States, Italy and Spain. The analysed material was cDNA or gDNA that came from T cells, B-cell-depleted T cells, or PBMCs.

The protocol was immunoSEQ multiplex PCR, while the TCRdb copy is restricted to in-frame clones and leaves out a portion. This sample has more than 45,000 clones; under 80% occur once, and the top ten carry over 4%. The CDR3 sequence is 14 residues long. Germline V gene sequence: CDR1 MGHDK, CDR2 SYGVNS. V was pared by 7 bases and J by 4 bases, with 11 bases between. The genes are TRBV25-1 and TRBJ2-6, with a possible D match to TRBD1 (7 bases). The sequenced material came from peripheral blood. The sequence was obtained from a human donor in a cohort sampled during active COVID-19. In nucleotides, the CDR3 is TGTGCCAGCACAGGGGGGAGCGGGGCCAACGTCCTGACTTTC. Encoded protein: CASTGGSGANVLTF. Full variable domain (missing parts from reference TRBV25-1 and TRBJ2-6): EADIYQTPRYLVIGTGKKITLECSQTMGHDKMYWYQQDPGMELHLIHYSYGVNSTEKGDLSSESTVSRIRTEHFPLTLESARPSHTSQYLCASTGGSGANVLTFGAGSRLTVL.